What follows are 4 T cell receptor beta chains derived from one specimen sequenced in a study of blood T cell repertoires in COVID-19. Produced via immunoSEQ multiplex PCR; TCRdb's table is partial and in-frame only. The profile shows about 280,000 clones, roughly 86% of them singletons. Specimen: peripheral blood. The receptors were gathered from a man aged 18 to 29 with active or convalescent COVID-19.

The chain carries TRBV5-4 and TRBJ2-7, with D unclear. The V and J ends lost 1 base and 3 bases respectively, with 11 bases between them. Germline loops: CDR1 SGHNT, CDR2 YYREEE (reference sequence). The CDR3 is made up of 14 amino acids. CDR3 sequence (DNA): TGTGCCAGCAGCTTGAGAGGTTCTCGCTACGAGCAGTACTTC. It translates to CASSLRGSRYEQYF.

The chain employs TRBV7-7 and TRBJ2-1; no clear D gene. V was pared by 5 bases and J by 9 bases, with 14 bases between. The length of the CDR3 is 13 residues. Germline CDR1 SSHAT, CDR2 FNYEAQ (reference sequence). The chain's CDR3 is CASSQVYLGEQFF. CDR3 sequence (DNA): TGTGCCAGCAGCCAGGTGTACCTGGGTGAGCAGTTCTTC. Variable domain in full (rest from reference TRBV7-7 and TRBJ2-1): GAGVSQSPRYKVTKRGQDVTLRCDPISSHATLYWYQQALGQGPEFLTYFNYEAQPDKSGLPSDRFSAERPEGSISTLTIQRTEQRDSAMYRCASSQVYLGEQFFGPGTRLTVL.

The V gene is TRBV3-1 (or the pseudogene TRBV3-2), the J gene TRBJ1-6; maybe TRBD1 (6 bases). The germline V gene has CDR1 LGHDT and CDR2 YNNKEL (reference sequence). V was clipped by 0 bases and J by 11 bases, with 20 bases between them. This CDR3 has 17 amino acids. The CDR3, as DNA: TGTGCCAGCAGCCAAGACGGGCCCCCAGGGGAGAGGACACCCCTCCACTTT. It codes for CASSQDGPPGERTPLHF.

V and J are TRBV25-1 and TRBJ2-3, with 8 positions matching TRBD2. Germline-derived CDR1 and CDR2 are MGHDK and SYGVNS. The trim removed 2 bases at V and 3 bases at J, leaving 4 bases unmatched. The CDR3 consists of 15 residues. The chain's CDR3 is CASSEAGGGTDTQYF. CDR3 nucleotides: TGTGCCAGCAGTGAAGCGGGGGGCGGAACAGATACGCAGTATTTT.